The clone carrying this T cell receptor beta chain was counted only a few times. Antigen specificity is unknown. The record originates from a study of cytomegalovirus exposure and HLA in healthy donors. This CDR3 contains 15 residues. Trimming left V 0 bases short and J 3 bases short, with 6 bases between. In germline, CDR1 is MRHNA, CDR2 SNTAGT. Study-wide findings and caveats: In a later analysis, HLA-associated TCR beta chains were more clonally expanded than equally common others. Both high specificity and high sensitivity reportedly marked the classifier's diagnosis of cytomegalovirus status. Sequencing likely generated an artifact that appeared as a cluster of highly shared sequence variants.

Researchers ran the PCR with 60 Vbeta and 13 Jbeta primers. Assay: immunoSEQ multiplex PCR; the TCRdb copy retains only in-frame clones and omits some. Of approximately 160,000 clones in the sample, approximately 82% are singletons; the top ten hold approximately 1.6%. Sequencing input: PBMCs. This chain joins TRBV6-4 and TRBJ1-6; possible D gene TRBD1, 5 bases. The TCR comes from a male donor in good health and CMV-seronegative. This chain's CDR3 is CASSDSGHYNSPLHF. The DNA of the CDR3 is TGTGCCAGCAGTGACTCCGGACACTATAATTCACCCCTCCACTTT.